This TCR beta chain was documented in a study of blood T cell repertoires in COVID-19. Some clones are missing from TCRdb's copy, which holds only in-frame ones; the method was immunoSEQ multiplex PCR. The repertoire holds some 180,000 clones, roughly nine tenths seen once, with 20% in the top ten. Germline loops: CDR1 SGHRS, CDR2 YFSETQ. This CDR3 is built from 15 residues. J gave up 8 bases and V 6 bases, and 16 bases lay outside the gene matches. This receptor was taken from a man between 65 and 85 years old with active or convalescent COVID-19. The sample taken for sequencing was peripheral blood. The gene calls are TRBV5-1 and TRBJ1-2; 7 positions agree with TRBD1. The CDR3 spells CASKGAGTDLYGYTF. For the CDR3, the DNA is TGCGCCAGCAAAGGGGCCGGGACAGACCTTTACGGCTACACCTTC.